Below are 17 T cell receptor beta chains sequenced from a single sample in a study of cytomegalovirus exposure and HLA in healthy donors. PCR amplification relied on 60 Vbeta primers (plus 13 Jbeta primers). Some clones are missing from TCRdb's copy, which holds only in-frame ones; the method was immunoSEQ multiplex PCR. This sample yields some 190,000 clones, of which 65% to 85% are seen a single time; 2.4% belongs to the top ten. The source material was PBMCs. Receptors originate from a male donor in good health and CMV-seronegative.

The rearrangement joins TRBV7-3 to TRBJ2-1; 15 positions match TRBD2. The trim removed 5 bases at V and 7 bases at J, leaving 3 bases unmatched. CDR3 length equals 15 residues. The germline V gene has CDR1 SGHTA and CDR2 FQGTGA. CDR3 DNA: TGTGCCAGCAGCCCCGGGACTAGCGGGGGGAATGAGCAGTTCTTC. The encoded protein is CASSPGTSGGNEQFF.

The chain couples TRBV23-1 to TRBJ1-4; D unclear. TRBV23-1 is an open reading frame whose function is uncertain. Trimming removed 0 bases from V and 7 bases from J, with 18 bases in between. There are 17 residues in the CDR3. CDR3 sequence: CASSQSARVTRCEKLFF. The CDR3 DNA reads TGCGCCAGCAGTCAATCGGCGAGGGTGACAAGATGTGAAAAACTGTTTTTT.

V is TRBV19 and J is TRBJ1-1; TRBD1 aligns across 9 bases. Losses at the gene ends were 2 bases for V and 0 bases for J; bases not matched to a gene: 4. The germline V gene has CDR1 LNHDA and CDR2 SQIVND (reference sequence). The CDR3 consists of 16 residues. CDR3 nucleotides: TGTGCCAGTAGTATACCGGGACAGGGATTGAACACTGAAGCTTTCTTT. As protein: CASSIPGQGLNTEAFF.

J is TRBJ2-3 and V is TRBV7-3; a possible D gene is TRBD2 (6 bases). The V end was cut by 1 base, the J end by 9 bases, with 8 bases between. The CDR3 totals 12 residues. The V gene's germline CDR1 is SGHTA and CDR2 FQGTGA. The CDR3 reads CASSLMGGTQYF. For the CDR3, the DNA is TGTGCCAGCAGCTTAATGGGGGGAACGCAGTATTTT.

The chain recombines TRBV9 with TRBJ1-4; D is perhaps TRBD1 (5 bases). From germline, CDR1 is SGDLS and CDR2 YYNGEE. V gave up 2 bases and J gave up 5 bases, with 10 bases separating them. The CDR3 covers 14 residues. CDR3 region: CASSVAGFNEKLFF. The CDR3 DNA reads TGTGCCAGCAGCGTCGCAGGGTTCAATGAAAAACTGTTTTTT.

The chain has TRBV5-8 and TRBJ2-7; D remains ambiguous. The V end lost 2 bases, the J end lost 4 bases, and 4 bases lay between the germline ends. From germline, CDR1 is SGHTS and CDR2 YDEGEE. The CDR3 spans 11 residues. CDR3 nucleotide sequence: TGTGCCAGCAGCTTCGGGTACGAGCAGTACTTC. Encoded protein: CASSFGYEQYF.

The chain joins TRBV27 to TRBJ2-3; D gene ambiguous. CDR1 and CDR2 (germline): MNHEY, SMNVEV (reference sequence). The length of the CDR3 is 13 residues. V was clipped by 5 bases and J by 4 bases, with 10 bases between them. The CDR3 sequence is CASSPTNSDTQYF. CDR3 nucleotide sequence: TGTGCCAGCAGTCCCACAAATTCAGATACGCAGTATTTT.

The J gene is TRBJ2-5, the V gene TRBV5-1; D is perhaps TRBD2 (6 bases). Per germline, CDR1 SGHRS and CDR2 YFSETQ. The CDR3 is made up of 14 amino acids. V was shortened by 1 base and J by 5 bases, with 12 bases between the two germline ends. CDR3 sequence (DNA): TGCGCCAGCAGCTTGACCGGGGGTGTTGAGACCCAGTACTTC. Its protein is CASSLTGGVETQYF.

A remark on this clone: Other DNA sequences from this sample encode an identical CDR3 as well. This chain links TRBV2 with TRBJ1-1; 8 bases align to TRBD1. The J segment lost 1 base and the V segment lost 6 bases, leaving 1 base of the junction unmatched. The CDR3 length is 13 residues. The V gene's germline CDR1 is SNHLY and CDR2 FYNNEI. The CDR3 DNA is TGTGCCAGCAGCGACAGGGGGAACACTGAAGCTTTCTTT. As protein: CASSDRGNTEAFF.

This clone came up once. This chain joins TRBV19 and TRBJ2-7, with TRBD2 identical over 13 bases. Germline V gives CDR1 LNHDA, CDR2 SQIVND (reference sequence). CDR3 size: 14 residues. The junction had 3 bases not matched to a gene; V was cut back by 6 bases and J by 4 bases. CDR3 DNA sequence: TGTGCCAGTAGCCGGGGACTAGCGGGATACGAGCAGTACTTC. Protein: CASSRGLAGYEQYF.

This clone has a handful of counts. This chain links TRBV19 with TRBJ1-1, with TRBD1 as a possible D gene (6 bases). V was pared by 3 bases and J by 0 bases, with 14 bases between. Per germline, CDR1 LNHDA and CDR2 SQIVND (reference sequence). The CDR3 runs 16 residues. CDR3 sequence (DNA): TGTGCCAGTAGTATTACAGGGAGTGGTATGAACACTGAAGCTTTCTTT. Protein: CASSITGSGMNTEAFF.

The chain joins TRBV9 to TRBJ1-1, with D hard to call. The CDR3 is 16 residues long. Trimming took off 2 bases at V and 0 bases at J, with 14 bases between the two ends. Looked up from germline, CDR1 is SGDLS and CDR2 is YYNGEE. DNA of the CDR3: TGTGCCAGCAGCGTCCGGGCGGGAGCGTTGAACACTGAAGCTTTCTTT. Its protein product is CASSVRAGALNTEAFF.

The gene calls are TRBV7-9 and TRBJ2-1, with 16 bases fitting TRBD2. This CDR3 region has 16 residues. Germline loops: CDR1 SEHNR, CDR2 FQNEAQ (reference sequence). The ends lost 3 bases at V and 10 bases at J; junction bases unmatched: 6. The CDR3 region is CASSFIGTSGRAEQFF. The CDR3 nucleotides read TGTGCCAGCAGCTTTATAGGGACTAGCGGGAGGGCGGAGCAGTTCTTC.

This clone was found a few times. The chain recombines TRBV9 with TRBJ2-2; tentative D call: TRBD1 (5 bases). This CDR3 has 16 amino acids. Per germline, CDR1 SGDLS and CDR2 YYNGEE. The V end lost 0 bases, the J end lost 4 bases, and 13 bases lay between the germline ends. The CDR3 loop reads CASSVAKGIVTGELFF. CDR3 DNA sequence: TGTGCCAGCAGCGTAGCTAAGGGGATAGTCACCGGGGAGCTGTTTTTT.

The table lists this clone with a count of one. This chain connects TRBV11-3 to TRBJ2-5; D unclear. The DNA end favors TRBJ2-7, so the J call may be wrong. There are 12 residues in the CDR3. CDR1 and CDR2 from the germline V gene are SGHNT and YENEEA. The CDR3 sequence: CASRRTVYEQYF. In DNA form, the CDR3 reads TGTGCCAGCAGGCGTACGGTCTACGAGCAGTACTTC.

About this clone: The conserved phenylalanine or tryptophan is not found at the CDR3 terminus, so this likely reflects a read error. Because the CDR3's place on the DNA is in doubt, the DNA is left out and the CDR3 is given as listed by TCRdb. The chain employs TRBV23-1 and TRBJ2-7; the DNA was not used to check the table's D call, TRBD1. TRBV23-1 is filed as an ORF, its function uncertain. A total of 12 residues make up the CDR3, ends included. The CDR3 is CASSHVWSGGGL.

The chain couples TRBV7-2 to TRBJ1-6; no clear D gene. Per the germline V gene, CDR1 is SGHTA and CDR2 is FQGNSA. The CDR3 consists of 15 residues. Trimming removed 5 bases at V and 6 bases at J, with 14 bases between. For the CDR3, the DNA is TGTGCCAGCAGCCCTACAATCGGGTCTAATTCACCCCTCCACTTT. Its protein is CASSPTIGSNSPLHF.